The next 24 T cell receptor beta chains were all read from a single sample in a study of long-term antiretroviral therapy in people with HIV. The immunoSEQ assay was v3.0, run at survey level. Produced via immunoSEQ multiplex PCR; TCRdb's table is partial and in-frame only. The sample has 15,000 to 20,000 clones; 85% to 90% are singletons. The sequencing here drew on unsorted PBMCs, taken 4.2 years after starting antiretroviral therapy. Receptor source: a man over 45 with HIV.

This clone turned up a few times. The J gene is TRBJ1-1, the V gene TRBV6-4; a weak D match, TRBD1 (6 bases). V was trimmed by 2 bases and J by 4 bases, leaving 11 bases between them. The CDR3 spans 14 residues. The V gene's germline CDR1 is MRHNA and CDR2 SNTAGT. CDR3 sequence: CASSDPDRPTEAFF. The DNA of the CDR3 is TGTGCCAGCAGTGACCCGGACAGACCCACTGAAGCTTTCTTT.

This clone came up once. This sequence joins TRBV5-1 and TRBJ1-1, with D possibly TRBD1 on 5 matching bases. CDR3 length: 13 amino acids. The V gene's germline CDR1 is SGHRS and CDR2 YFSETQ. With 0 bases removed from V and 3 bases from J, the gap between germline ends came to 6 bases. The CDR3 coding sequence is TGCGCCAGCAGCTTGGGAGGGGACACTGAAGCTTTCTTT. Translating gives CASSLGGDTEAFF. Together with reference TRBV5-1 and TRBJ1-1, the CDR3 gives the full variable domain: KAGVTQTPRYLIKTRGQQVTLSCSPISGHRSVSWYQQTPGQGLQFLFEYFSETQRNKGNFPGRFSGRQFSNSRSEMNVSTLELGDSALYLCASSLGGDTEAFFGQGTRLTVV.

The genes are TRBV5-4 and TRBJ1-2; D uncertain. V gave up 0 bases and J gave up 8 bases, with 14 bases separating them. The length of the CDR3 is 14 residues. Germline CDR1 reads SGHNT; CDR2 reads YYREEE (reference sequence). DNA for the CDR3: TGTGCCAGCAGCTTGGCTGGCAGGCAGGAGGGCTACACCTTC. Residues: CASSLAGRQEGYTF.

The chain links TRBV2 to TRBJ1-6, with a weak D call TRBD1 (5 bases). The CDR3 is 14 amino acids. The V and J ends lost 5 bases and 8 bases respectively, with 13 bases between them. Looked up from germline, CDR1 is SNHLY and CDR2 is FYNNEI. The CDR3 DNA follows: TGTGCCAGCAGTAACTGGGACCGAGATTCACCCCTCCACTTT. Translated: CASSNWDRDSPLHF.

This clone has just one count. The chain uses TRBV7-3 and TRBJ1-2, with 7 bases matching TRBD1. The V gene's germline CDR1 is SGHTA and CDR2 FQGTGA. The ends lost 5 bases at V and 4 bases at J; junction bases unmatched: 10. The CDR3 spans 15 residues. DNA for the CDR3: TGTGCCAGCAGCCCTACAGGGGATTCCGGCTATGGCTACACCTTC. This gives the protein CASSPTGDSGYGYTF.

About this clone: The sample has other DNA sequences that encode this CDR3 too. This sequence joins TRBV30 and TRBJ1-1; D is possibly TRBD1 (6 bases). CDR3 length equals 11 residues. Germline-derived CDR1 and CDR2 are GTSNPN and SVGIG (reference sequence). V shed 1 base and J shed 8 bases, with 8 bases lying between them. This CDR3 is CAWSEGGEAFF. In nucleotides, the CDR3 is TGTGCCTGGAGTGAGGGGGGGGAAGCTTTCTTT.

The chain is built from TRBV19 and TRBJ1-4; 10 bases fit TRBD1. Trimming cost V 5 bases and J 3 bases; bases outside gene matches: 3. The CDR3 has 15 amino acids. Germline CDR1 is LNHDA and CDR2 is SQIVND (reference sequence). CDR3 residues: CASSLTGGSNEKLFF. In DNA form, the CDR3 reads TGTGCCAGTAGTCTGACAGGGGGCTCTAATGAAAAACTGTTTTTT.

The chain is built from TRBV9 and TRBJ1-3, with 9 positions matching TRBD1. V was clipped by 3 bases and J by 2 bases; unmatched bases: 9. This CDR3 region has 17 residues. Germline CDR1 and CDR2: SGDLS and YYNGEE. The CDR3, as DNA: TGTGCCAGCAGCGCCTCCGCCCGACAGGGGGCTGGAAACACCATATATTTT. Protein sequence: CASSASARQGAGNTIYF.

CDR3 residues: CASRLAGGNEQFF. The CDR3 coding sequence is TGTGCCAGCAGACTAGCGGGGGGGAATGAGCAGTTCTTC. The chain recombines TRBV5-8 with TRBJ2-1; 13 bases match TRBD2. CDR3 length: 13 amino acids. Germline V CDR1 and CDR2: SGHTS, YDEGEE. The J segment lost 7 bases and the V segment lost 5 bases, leaving 0 bases of the junction unmatched.

The CDR3: CASSLAPGGYGYTF. CDR3 sequence (DNA): TGCGCCAGCAGCTTGGCCCCGGGGGGCTATGGCTACACCTTC. The J gene is TRBJ1-2, the V gene TRBV5-1; D is possibly TRBD1 (5 bases). Between the trimmed V and J ends, which lost 0 bases and 4 bases, there was a span of 10 bases. The CDR3 covers 14 residues. Germline V gives CDR1 SGHRS, CDR2 YFSETQ. The full variable domain, its missing parts supplied by reference TRBV5-1 and TRBJ1-2, is KAGVTQTPRYLIKTRGQQVTLSCSPISGHRSVSWYQQTPGQGLQFLFEYFSETQRNKGNFPGRFSGRQFSNSRSEMNVSTLELGDSALYLCASSLAPGGYGYTFGSGTRLTVV.

The chain couples TRBV11-2 to TRBJ1-2; the D is unclear. Trimming pared 5 bases from V and 8 bases from J, leaving 9 bases between. This CDR3 has 11 residues. Germline values: CDR1 SGHAT, CDR2 FQNNGV. Here the CDR3 reads CASSRSRGYTF. Here the CDR3 DNA reads TGTGCCAGCAGCCGTTCAAGGGGCTACACCTTC.

The J gene is TRBJ2-1, the V gene TRBV6-5; 13 bases are shared with TRBD2. Germline values: CDR1 MNHEY, CDR2 SVGAGI. V lost 4 bases, J lost 8 bases, and 5 bases stayed unmatched. The CDR3 consists of 15 residues. As DNA, the CDR3 is TGTGCCAGCAGTTTGGGACTAGCGGGATGGGATGAGCAGTTCTTC. Translating it yields CASSLGLAGWDEQFF.

The chain combines TRBV6-4 with TRBJ1-1, with D maybe TRBD1 (6 bases). Per the germline V gene, CDR1 is MRHNA and CDR2 is SNTAGT. This CDR3 contains 13 residues. The ends were cut back, 5 bases at V and 9 bases at J, with 16 bases in the middle. The CDR3 coding sequence is TGTGCCAGCAGTACAGGGAGTGGGGAGAAAGCTTTCTTT. Its translation: CASSTGSGEKAFF.

The V and J genes are TRBV10-3 and TRBJ1-1, with D possibly matching TRBD1 (6 bases). Between the trimmed V and J ends, which lost 5 bases and 1 base, there was a span of 20 bases. In germline, CDR1 is ENHRY, CDR2 SYGVKD. This CDR3 comprises 17 residues. The CDR3 nucleotides are TGTGCCATCAGTTCACAGGGAAAGGAGAACGGGAACACTGAAGCTTTCTTT. Amino acids: CAISSQGKENGNTEAFF.

This chain joins TRBV29-1 and TRBJ1-2, with D tentatively TRBD1 (6 bases). The CDR3 loop spans 11 amino acids. Per the germline V gene, CDR1 is SQVTM and CDR2 is ANQGSEA. V was clipped by 3 bases and J by 8 bases, with 10 bases between them. The CDR3 reads CSVDAGEGYTF. In nucleotides, the CDR3 is TGCAGCGTTGATGCAGGGGAAGGCTACACCTTC.

This clone was found a few times. The chain has TRBV7-9 and TRBJ2-7; the D is unclear. This CDR3 comprises 14 residues. V shed 5 bases and J shed 2 bases, with 13 bases lying between them. In germline, CDR1 is SEHNR, CDR2 FQNEAQ (reference sequence). Written as DNA, the CDR3 is TGTGCCAGCAGCCAAGTGACCACAGCCTACGAGCAGTACTTC. This codes for CASSQVTTAYEQYF.

This chain uses TRBV6-5 with TRBJ2-3; TRBD2 matches at 11 bases. The germline gives CDR1 MNHEY, CDR2 SVGAGI. Trimming removed 4 bases from V and 2 bases from J; junction bases left unmatched: 5. The CDR3 covers 16 residues. CDR3 amino acids: CASSFLAGGPTDTQYF. The DNA of the CDR3 is TGTGCCAGCAGTTTCCTAGCGGGGGGTCCCACAGATACGCAGTATTTT.

The chain has TRBV12-5 and TRBJ2-7, with D possibly being TRBD1 or TRBD2 (5 bases each). The CDR3 is made up of 13 amino acids. CDR1 is LGHNT and CDR2 is FRNRAP in the germline V gene. V lost 4 bases, J lost 2 bases, and 9 bases lay in between. The CDR3 DNA reads as TGTGCTAGTGGTTCAGGGACGACCTACGAGCAGTACTTC. Its protein is CASGSGTTYEQYF.

The rearrangement uses TRBV9 and TRBJ2-3, with unresolved D. The CDR3 sequence is 15 residues long. Looked up from germline, CDR1 is SGDLS and CDR2 is YYNGEE. The ends were cut back, 3 bases at V and 3 bases at J, with 14 bases in the middle. The CDR3 here is CASSAGNGVTDTQYF. The DNA for the CDR3 is TGTGCCAGCAGCGCCGGTAATGGGGTGACAGATACGCAGTATTTT.

The V call is TRBV6-4, the J call TRBJ2-3, with 7 nucleotides matching TRBD2. The germline V gene encodes CDR1 MRHNA and CDR2 SNTAGT. The CDR3 is 14 amino acids. The V and J ends lost 4 bases and 5 bases, in that order; junction bases with no gene match: 6. The CDR3, as DNA: TGTGCCAGCAGTGTAGACCCGGGGGGAGATACGCAGTATTTT. Its protein product is CASSVDPGGDTQYF.

This chain uses TRBV30 with TRBJ1-4; 9 bases line up with TRBD1. Germline trimming cut 2 bases from V and 8 bases from J; bases unmatched to any gene: 3. Looked up from germline, CDR1 is GTSNPN and CDR2 is SVGIG (reference sequence). This CDR3 comprises 13 residues. The CDR3 sequence is CAWSSGTGEKLFF. CDR3 DNA sequence: TGTGCCTGGAGTTCCGGGACAGGGGAAAAACTGTTTTTT.

The chain combines TRBV23-1 with TRBJ1-5; 7 bases are shared with TRBD1. TRBV23-1 is an open reading frame whose function is uncertain. The CDR3 has 14 amino acids. The V and J ends lost 9 bases and 9 bases, in that order; junction bases with no gene match: 14. The CDR3 DNA is TGCGCCAGTCCCCCAGGGGGGTCAAAAGCGCCCCAGCATTTT. It specifies CASPPGGSKAPQHF.

The rearrangement links TRBV27 to TRBJ1-1; D possibly corresponds to TRBD1 (6 bases). Germline loops: CDR1 MNHEY, CDR2 SMNVEV (reference sequence). This CDR3 has 13 residues. V dropped 3 bases and J dropped 4 bases, with 9 bases sitting between them. CDR3 residues: CASSLRGGTEAFF. The CDR3 DNA follows: TGTGCCAGCAGTTTGAGGGGGGGCACTGAAGCTTTCTTT.

The chain couples TRBV5-1 to TRBJ2-2, with D perhaps matching TRBD2 (5 bases). CDR1 SGHRS and CDR2 YFSETQ come from the germline V gene. V gave up 0 bases and J gave up 4 bases, with 7 bases separating them. This CDR3 region has 14 residues. The CDR3 bases are TGCGCCAGCAGCTTGGATCGGGGCACCGGGGAGCTGTTTTTT. Translation gives CASSLDRGTGELFF.